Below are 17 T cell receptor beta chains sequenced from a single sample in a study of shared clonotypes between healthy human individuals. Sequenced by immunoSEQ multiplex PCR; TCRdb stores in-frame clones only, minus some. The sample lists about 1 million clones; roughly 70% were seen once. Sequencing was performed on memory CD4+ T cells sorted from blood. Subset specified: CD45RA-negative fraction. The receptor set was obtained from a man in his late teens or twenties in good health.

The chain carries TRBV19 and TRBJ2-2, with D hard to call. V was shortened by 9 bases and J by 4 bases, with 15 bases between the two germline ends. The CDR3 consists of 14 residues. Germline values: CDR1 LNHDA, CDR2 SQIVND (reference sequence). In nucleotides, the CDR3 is TGTGCCAGCCGTAGGTCACTAAGCACCGGGGAGCTGTTTTTT. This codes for CASRRSLSTGELFF.

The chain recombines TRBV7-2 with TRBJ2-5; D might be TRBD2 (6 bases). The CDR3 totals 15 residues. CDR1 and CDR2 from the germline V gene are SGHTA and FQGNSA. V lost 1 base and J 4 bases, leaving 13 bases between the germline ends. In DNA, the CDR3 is TGTGCCAGCAGCTTAGGGGGGGTGAAGGGAGAGACCCAGTACTTC. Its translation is CASSLGGVKGETQYF.

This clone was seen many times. CDR3 in amino acids: CSAHPDGGNEQYF. The CDR3 region has the DNA TGCAGCGCCCATCCGGATGGTGGAAACGAGCAGTACTTC. The V and J genes are TRBV29-1 and TRBJ2-7; D call uncertain. The CDR3 consists of 13 residues. Trimming stripped 7 bases from V and 5 bases from J, with 18 bases between. Germline assignment: CDR1 SQVTM and CDR2 ANQGSEA.

The CDR3 DNA follows: TGTGCCAGCAGCCAACAGGGCGAGCAGTACTTC. Its translation: CASSQQGEQYF. The genes are TRBV7-2 and TRBJ2-7; TRBD1 might be the D (6 bases). This CDR3 contains 11 residues. The germline V and J ends were trimmed by 5 bases and 6 bases, with 8 bases remaining between them. Germline V gene sequence: CDR1 SGHTA, CDR2 FQGNSA.

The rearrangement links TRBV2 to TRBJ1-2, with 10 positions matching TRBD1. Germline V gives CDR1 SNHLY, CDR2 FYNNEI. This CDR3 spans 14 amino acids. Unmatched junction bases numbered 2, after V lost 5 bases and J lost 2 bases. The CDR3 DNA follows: TGTGCCAGCAGTCGGACAGGGGGGAACTATGGCTACACCTTC. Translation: CASSRTGGNYGYTF.

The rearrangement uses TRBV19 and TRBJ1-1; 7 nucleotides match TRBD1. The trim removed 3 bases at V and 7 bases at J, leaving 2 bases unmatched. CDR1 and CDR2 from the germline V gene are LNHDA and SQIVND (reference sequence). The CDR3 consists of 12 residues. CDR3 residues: CASSIWDSEAFF. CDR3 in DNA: TGTGCCAGTAGTATCTGGGACAGTGAAGCTTTCTTT.

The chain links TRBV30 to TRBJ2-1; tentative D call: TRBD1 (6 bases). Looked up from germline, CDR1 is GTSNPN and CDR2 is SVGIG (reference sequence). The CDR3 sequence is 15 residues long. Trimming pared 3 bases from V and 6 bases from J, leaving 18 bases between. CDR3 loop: CAWSGQTEKGNEQFF. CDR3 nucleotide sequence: TGTGCCTGGAGCGGACAGACCGAAAAAGGCAATGAGCAGTTCTTC.

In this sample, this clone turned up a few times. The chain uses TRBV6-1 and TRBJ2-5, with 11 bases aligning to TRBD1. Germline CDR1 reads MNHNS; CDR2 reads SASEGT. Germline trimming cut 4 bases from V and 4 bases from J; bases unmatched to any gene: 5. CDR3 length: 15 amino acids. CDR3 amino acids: CASSGGTGGRETQYF. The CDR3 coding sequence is TGTGCCAGCAGTGGAGGGACAGGGGGTAGAGAGACCCAGTACTTC.

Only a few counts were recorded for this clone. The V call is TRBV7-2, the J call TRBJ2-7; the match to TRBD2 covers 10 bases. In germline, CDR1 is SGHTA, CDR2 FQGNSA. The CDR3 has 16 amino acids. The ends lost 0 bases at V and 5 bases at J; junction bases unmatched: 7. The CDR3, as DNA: TGTGCCAGCAGCTTAGCGAAGGGACTAGCGAGCCACGAGCAGTACTTC. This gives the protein CASSLAKGLASHEQYF. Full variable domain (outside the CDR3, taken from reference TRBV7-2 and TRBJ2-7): GAGVSQSPSNKVTEKGKDVELRCDPISGHTALYWYRQSLGQGLEFLIYFQGNSAPDKSGLPSDRFSAERTGGSVSTLTIQRTQQEDSAVYLCASSLAKGLASHEQYFGPGTRLTVT.

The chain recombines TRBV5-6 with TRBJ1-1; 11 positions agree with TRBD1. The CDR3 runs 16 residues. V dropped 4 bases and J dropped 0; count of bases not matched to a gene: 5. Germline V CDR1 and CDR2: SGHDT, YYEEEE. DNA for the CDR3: TGTGCCAGCAGCCTGGACAGGGGGCTAGTGAACACTGAAGCTTTCTTT. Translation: CASSLDRGLVNTEAFF.

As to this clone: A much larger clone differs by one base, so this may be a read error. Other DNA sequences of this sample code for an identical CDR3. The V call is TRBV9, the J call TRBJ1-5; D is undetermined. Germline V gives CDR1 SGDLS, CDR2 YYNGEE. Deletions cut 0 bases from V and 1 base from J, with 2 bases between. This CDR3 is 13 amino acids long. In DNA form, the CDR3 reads TGTGCCAGCAGCGTAGGCAGCAATCAGCCCCAGCATTTT. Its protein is CASSVGSNQPQHF.

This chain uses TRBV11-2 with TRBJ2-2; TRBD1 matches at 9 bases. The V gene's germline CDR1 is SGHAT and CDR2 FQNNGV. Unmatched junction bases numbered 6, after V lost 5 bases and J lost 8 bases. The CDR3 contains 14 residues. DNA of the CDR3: TGTGCCAGCAGCCAGGGACAGGGAGCGGGGGAGCTGTTTTTT. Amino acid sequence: CASSQGQGAGELFF.

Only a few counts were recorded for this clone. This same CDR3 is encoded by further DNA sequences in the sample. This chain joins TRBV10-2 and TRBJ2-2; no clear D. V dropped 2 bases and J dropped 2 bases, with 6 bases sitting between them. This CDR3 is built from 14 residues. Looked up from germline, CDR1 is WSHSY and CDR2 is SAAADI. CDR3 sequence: CASSESVNTGELFF. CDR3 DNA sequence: TGCGCCAGCAGTGAGAGCGTTAACACCGGGGAGCTGTTTTTT.

The CDR3 nucleotides read TGTGCCAGTAGTATTGAAGAGGGGCTGAGTGGAAACACCATATATTTT. Protein sequence: CASSIEEGLSGNTIYF. The chain has TRBV19 and TRBJ1-3; D is perhaps TRBD1 (5 bases). V was shortened by 3 bases and J by 3 bases, with 15 bases between the two germline ends. From germline, CDR1 is LNHDA and CDR2 SQIVND (reference sequence). This CDR3 is 16 amino acids long.

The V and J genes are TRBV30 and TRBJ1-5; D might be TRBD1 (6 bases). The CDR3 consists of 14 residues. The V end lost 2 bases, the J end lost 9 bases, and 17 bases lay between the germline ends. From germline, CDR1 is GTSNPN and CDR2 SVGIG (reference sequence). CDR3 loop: CAWSKGELDRPQHF. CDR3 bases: TGTGCCTGGAGTAAGGGGGAGTTGGATCGGCCCCAGCATTTT.

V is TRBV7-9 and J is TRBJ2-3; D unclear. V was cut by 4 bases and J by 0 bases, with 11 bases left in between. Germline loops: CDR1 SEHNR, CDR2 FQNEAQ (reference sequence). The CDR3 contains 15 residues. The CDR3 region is CASSSLVASTDTQYF. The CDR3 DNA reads TGTGCCAGCAGCTCCCTGGTCGCCAGCACAGATACGCAGTATTTT.

The CDR3 loop reads CASSPPAGGAFF. CDR3 coding DNA: TGTGCCAGCTCACCACCGGCGGGTGGCGCTTTCTTT. The gene calls are TRBV18 and TRBJ1-1; unclear D gene. Germline V gene sequence: CDR1 KGHSH, CDR2 LQKENI. This CDR3 contains 12 residues. Between the trimmed V and J ends, which lost 0 bases and 11 bases, there was a span of 10 bases.